This entry describes one T cell receptor beta chain. Its specificity is not known. V was pared by 1 base and J by 5 bases, with 12 bases between. The CDR3 runs to 14 residues. Looked up from germline, CDR1 is SGHRS and CDR2 is YFSETQ. These data belong to a study of T-cell memory formation after mild COVID-19. In the study overall: Each donor largely had its own TCR clusters.

TCRdb itself ran the 5' RACE reads through MiXCR, one entry per CDR3 protein. In the table there are around 200,000 distinct CDR3 sequences, 20% to 25% of which are singletons. Study outcomes and limitations: Among CD4+ contracting clones, most were CM and EM, and CD8+ ones EMRA. Researchers found some responding clones in pre-infection memory, a sign that cross-reactive memory joined. SARS-CoV-2 specificity was not confirmed for second-wave clones peaking on day 37.

This chain joins TRBV5-1 and TRBJ1-1; perhaps TRBD1 as D (5 bases). The sequence was obtained from an adult woman who had mild COVID-19 (a few samples of this study predate the infection). Cell type and time point are not known. The sample was PBMCs or a T cell subset sorted from them (not recorded which). DNA of the CDR3: TGCGCCAGCAGCTTGATGGTGGGGGATACTGAAGCTTTCTTT. Its protein product is CASSLMVGDTEAFF.